The 8 T cell receptor beta chains in this list originate from one sample, sequenced in a study of cytomegalovirus exposure and HLA in healthy donors. With 60 Vbeta and 13 Jbeta primers, the PCR was carried out. Libraries were prepared by immunoSEQ multiplex PCR; TCRdb keeps only in-frame clonotypes and omits some of them. The sample shows some 130,000 clones, around 77% of them seen only once. The material sequenced was PBMCs. These receptors all stem from a woman aged 55-70 years in good health and CMV-seronegative.

This chain uses TRBV6-1 with TRBJ1-1; possible D gene TRBD1, 6 bases. V lost 0 bases, J lost 8 bases, and 19 bases lay in between. The CDR3 loop spans 16 amino acids. Germline V lookup: CDR1 MNHNS, CDR2 SASEGT. CDR3 region: CASSEATGGIPLEAFF. CDR3 sequence (DNA): TGTGCCAGCAGTGAAGCGACAGGAGGAATCCCCTTGGAAGCTTTCTTT.

The rearrangement joins TRBV9 to TRBJ2-1; TRBD2 is a possible D gene (5 bases). The CDR3 is 16 amino acids. CDR1 and CDR2 (germline): SGDLS, YYNGEE. Trimming removed 3 bases at V and 6 bases at J, with 19 bases between. CDR3 sequence reads: CASSGPRTPKGNEQFF. The CDR3, as DNA: TGTGCCAGCAGCGGCCCGCGGACTCCGAAGGGCAATGAGCAGTTCTTC.

The J gene is TRBJ1-5, the V gene TRBV6-1, with 7 bases aligning to TRBD1. This CDR3 has 15 amino acids. J gave up 1 base and V 8 bases, and 8 bases lay outside the gene matches. Germline CDR1 MNHNS, CDR2 SASEGT. CDR3 bases: TGTGCCAGCGGGGGGCAGGGGGGAAGCAATCAGCCCCAGCATTTT. This encodes CASGGQGGSNQPQHF.

J is TRBJ2-6 and V is TRBV5-4; 8 positions match TRBD1. Germline V lookup: CDR1 SGHNT, CDR2 YYREEE (reference sequence). V shed 4 bases, J shed 4 bases, and the junction held 7 bases outside the gene matches. The CDR3 consists of 16 residues. The CDR3 DNA reads TGTGCCAGCAGCAGGCGGACAGGGAACGGGGCCAACGTCCTGACTTTC. It yields the protein CASSRRTGNGANVLTF.

There are a few counts of this clone. V gene TRBV18 combines with J gene TRBJ2-2; TRBD1 aligns across 8 bases. The CDR3 length is 15 residues. Trimming at V came to 2 bases and at J to 1 base, leaving 0 bases not matched to a gene. CDR1 and CDR2 (germline): KGHSH, LQKENI. The CDR3: CASSPTGGNTGELFF. The CDR3 DNA sequence: TGTGCCAGCTCACCAACAGGGGGGAACACCGGGGAGCTGTTTTTT.

The genes are TRBV7-6 and TRBJ1-2; tentative D call: TRBD1 (6 bases). There are 14 residues in the CDR3. Trimming removed 6 bases at V and 4 bases at J, with 15 bases between. Germline V CDR1 and CDR2: SGHVS, FNYEAQ. DNA for the CDR3: TGTGCCAGCAGGCCAACCCCGGACAGCTATGGCTACACCTTC. This encodes CASRPTPDSYGYTF.

V is TRBV5-1 and J is TRBJ2-4; 9 nucleotides agree with TRBD1. With 4 bases clipped from V and 4 bases from J, the junction kept 12 bases outside the gene matches. Germline loops: CDR1 SGHRS, CDR2 YFSETQ. The CDR3 has 17 amino acids. In DNA form, the CDR3 reads TGCGCCAGCAGCCCCTACATGACGGGACAGGGAAAAAACATTCAGTACTTC. Protein: CASSPYMTGQGKNIQYF.

The V gene is TRBV19, the J gene TRBJ2-5; D may be TRBD2 (7 bases). Germline lookup yields CDR1 LNHDA and CDR2 SQIVND (reference sequence). The CDR3 covers 11 residues. Trimming shortened V by 7 bases and J by 5 bases, and 8 bases separated the two germline ends. The CDR3 loop reads CASKGGETQYF. The CDR3 bases are TGTGCCAGTAAGGGGGGGGAGACCCAGTACTTC.